These 28 T cell receptor beta chains were sequenced from one sample in a study of OX40 agonist ivuxolimab in advanced cancers. Clones were read by immunoSEQ multiplex PCR, and TCRdb kept only the in-frame ones, dropping some. The table has about 95,000 clones, 85% to 90% seen once; the top ten hold 0.33%. Material: CD4+ or CD8+ T cells sorted from blood, obtained in a trial of the OX40 agonist ivuxolimab. The source is an adult with an advanced solid tumor such as melanoma, head and neck, liver or kidney cancer.

The chain joins TRBV7-9 to TRBJ1-2; D is unresolved. This CDR3 region has 13 residues. The germline CDR1 and CDR2 sequences are SEHNR and FQNEAQ (reference sequence). V was cut by 5 bases and J by 4 bases, with 11 bases left in between. The CDR3 region has the DNA TGTGCCAGCAGCCCCTCGGGCGGCTATGGCTACACCTTC. Encoded protein: CASSPSGGYGYTF.

This clone has just one count. CDR3 in amino acids: CASSGSDRGYNQPQHF. DNA for the CDR3: TGTGCCAGCAGTGGATCGGACAGGGGCTATAATCAGCCCCAGCATTTT. The rearrangement joins TRBV6-1 to TRBJ1-5; 9 nucleotides align to TRBD1. The CDR3 loop spans 16 amino acids. Germline lookup yields CDR1 MNHNS and CDR2 SASEGT. Losses at the gene ends were 4 bases for V and 4 bases for J; bases not matched to a gene: 8.

The chain carries TRBV7-9 and TRBJ1-1, with 7 positions matching TRBD1. Germline CDR1 reads SEHNR; CDR2 reads FQNEAQ (reference sequence). The V and J ends lost 2 bases and 6 bases, in that order; junction bases with no gene match: 3. The CDR3 has 13 residues. Here the CDR3 reads CASSLLGGSEAFF. For the CDR3, the DNA is TGTGCCAGCAGCTTATTAGGGGGCTCTGAAGCTTTCTTT.

Of note for this clone: One end of the junction does not line up with germline, which may come from a read error. This chain links TRBV7-7 with TRBJ1-3; D possibly corresponds to TRBD1 (5 bases). The CDR3 is made up of 16 amino acids. Germline V lookup: CDR1 SSHAT, CDR2 FNYEAQ (reference sequence). The DNA of the CDR3 is TGTGCTAGCAGCCCAAACATAGGGACGGCTGGAAACACCATATATTTT. Amino acids: CASSPNIGTAGNTIYF.

V and J are TRBV5-4 and TRBJ1-6; possible D gene TRBD1, 5 bases. CDR1 and CDR2 from the germline V gene are SGHNT and YYREEE (reference sequence). CDR3 length equals 16 residues. Trimming removed 5 bases from V and 5 bases from J, with 17 bases in between. CDR3 in amino acids: CASRSTLGGNNSPLHF. CDR3 DNA sequence: TGTGCCAGCAGGTCAACCTTGGGGGGGAATAATTCACCCCTCCACTTT.

The chain links TRBV4-2 to TRBJ1-2, with D possibly matching TRBD1 (6 bases). Per germline, CDR1 LGHNA and CDR2 YNFKEQ. The CDR3 totals 17 residues. V was clipped by 1 base and J by 4 bases, with 19 bases between them. CDR3 DNA sequence: TGTGCCAGCAGCCAAGCGCGGACCAGGGACAACTTCTATGGCTACACCTTC. Translated: CASSQARTRDNFYGYTF.

V usage is TRBV7-8 and J usage is TRBJ2-6; unclear D gene. The CDR3 runs 18 residues. Looked up from germline, CDR1 is SGHVS and CDR2 is FQNEAQ. V lost 5 bases to trimming and J lost 0 bases, with 17 bases between them. CDR3 sequence reads: CASSGPGLDFSGANVLTF. DNA of the CDR3: TGTGCCAGCAGCGGGCCGGGTCTCGACTTCTCTGGGGCCAACGTCCTGACTTTC.

Concerning this clone: Other DNA sequences within the sample encode an identical CDR3. The chain combines TRBV7-9 with TRBJ2-7; D is uncertain. This CDR3 is 16 amino acids long. CDR1 and CDR2 (germline): SEHNR, FQNEAQ (reference sequence). V shed 4 bases and J shed 7 bases, with 23 bases lying between them. The CDR3 reads CASSSSRVVLMGEQYF. As DNA, the CDR3 is TGTGCCAGCAGCTCCTCTCGTGTGGTCCTGATGGGTGAGCAGTACTTC.

This clone was recorded once. The chain has TRBV29-1 and TRBJ1-1; TRBD1 is a possible D gene (5 bases). There are 16 residues in the CDR3. Germline V gene lookup returns CDR1 SQVTM and CDR2 ANQGSEA. In DNA form, the CDR3 reads TGCACCGTATTGGCCGTCCAGCCAGGGATGAACACTGAAGCTTTCTTT. As protein: CTVLAVQPGMNTEAFF.

J is TRBJ1-4 and V is TRBV5-1; TRBD1 agrees at 8 bases. Germline trimming cut 4 bases from V and 0 bases from J; bases unmatched to any gene: 23. There are 22 residues in the CDR3. Germline lookup yields CDR1 SGHRS and CDR2 YFSETQ. CDR3 sequence (DNA): TGCGCCAGCAGCCCAAGATCAGGGGGCAAGTTTCTCCGCATACCAACTAATGAAAAACTGTTTTTT. Amino acid sequence: CASSPRSGGKFLRIPTNEKLFF.

The chain joins TRBV28 to TRBJ2-2; D is unresolved. Germline values: CDR1 MDHEN, CDR2 SYDVKM. The CDR3 has 15 residues. V was trimmed by 5 bases and J by 4 bases, leaving 14 bases between them. The CDR3 DNA follows: TGTGCCAGCAGTCCCGTTTTGCGGAGCACCGGGGAGCTGTTTTTT. This gives the protein CASSPVLRSTGELFF.

Turning to this clone: Other DNA sequences in this specimen translate into the identical CDR3. The genes are TRBV5-1 and TRBJ2-3, with D unclear. The CDR3 totals 12 residues. Deletions cut 0 bases from V and 6 bases from J, with 5 bases between. The V gene's germline CDR1 is SGHRS and CDR2 YFSETQ. Here the CDR3 DNA reads TGCGCCAGCAGCTTGGTCGTGGATACGCAGTATTTT. Translation gives CASSLVVDTQYF.

V is TRBV7-2 and J is TRBJ1-2, with D perhaps TRBD1 (5 bases). The CDR3 covers 15 residues. V was trimmed by 4 bases and J by 0 bases, leaving 12 bases between them. The V gene's germline CDR1 is SGHTA and CDR2 FQGNSA. The CDR3 DNA sequence: TGTGCCAGCAGCTCGACAGCGACTTCTAACTATGGCTACACCTTC. This translates into CASSSTATSNYGYTF. The full variable domain, with the rest looked up from reference TRBV7-2 and TRBJ1-2, is GAGVSQSPSNKVTEKGKDVELRCDPISGHTALYWYRQSLGQGLEFLIYFQGNSAPDKSGLPSDRFSAERTGGSVSTLTIQRTQQEDSAVYLCASSSTATSNYGYTFGSGTRLTVV.

This chain connects TRBV19 to TRBJ2-5; D call uncertain. Trimming removed 3 bases from V and 5 bases from J, with 13 bases in between. Germline V CDR1 and CDR2: LNHDA, SQIVND (reference sequence). This CDR3 is 14 amino acids long. This chain's CDR3 is CASSIGTMGETQYF. The CDR3 DNA reads TGTGCCAGTAGTATCGGAACAATGGGGGAGACCCAGTACTTC.

This clone was seen just once. The CDR3 sequence is CASSIRTGAFQETQYF. In DNA form, the CDR3 reads TGTGCCAGTAGTATCCGGACAGGGGCCTTCCAAGAGACCCAGTACTTC. V usage is TRBV19 and J usage is TRBJ2-5; 9 bases are a match to TRBD1. CDR3 length equals 16 residues. CDR1 and CDR2 from the germline V gene are LNHDA and SQIVND (reference sequence). After removal of 3 bases from V and 1 base from J, the junction contained 6 bases not matched to a gene.

The CDR3 protein is CASSLPDSGGYTF. DNA for the CDR3: TGTGCCAGCAGCTTGCCTGATTCTGGTGGCTACACCTTC. The rearrangement joins TRBV5-6 to TRBJ1-2; D ambiguous. The CDR3 has 13 residues. Germline V gene sequence: CDR1 SGHDT, CDR2 YYEEEE. V was pared by 1 base and J by 7 bases, with 11 bases between.

CDR3 protein: CASSIRTGSNSNQPQHF. CDR3 coding DNA: TGTGCCAGTAGTATAAGGACAGGGTCAAATAGCAATCAGCCCCAGCATTTT. The rearrangement links TRBV19 to TRBJ1-5, with 8 positions matching TRBD1. This CDR3 region has 17 residues. The trim removed 2 bases at V and 0 bases at J, leaving 6 bases unmatched. Germline CDR1 and CDR2: LNHDA and SQIVND (reference sequence).

This sequence joins TRBV19 and TRBJ2-7, with 10 bases lining up with TRBD2. This CDR3 has 17 residues. CDR1 is LNHDA and CDR2 is SQIVND in the germline V gene (reference sequence). V shed 4 bases, J shed 3 bases, and the junction held 12 bases outside the gene matches. The CDR3 region has the DNA TGTGCCAGTAGTAAAGCGGGAGGGCCTCAGACTATCTACGAGCAGTACTTC. It codes for CASSKAGGPQTIYEQYF.

The chain joins TRBV27 to TRBJ2-3; 15 nucleotides align to TRBD2. This CDR3 region has 18 residues. Germline V gives CDR1 MNHEY, CDR2 SMNVEV (reference sequence). V lost 6 bases and J lost 0; bases outside the gene matches: 7. The CDR3 here is CASRKGLAGGESTDTQYF. In DNA form, the CDR3 reads TGTGCCAGCAGAAAAGGACTAGCGGGGGGGGAAAGCACAGATACGCAGTATTTT.

The chain links TRBV5-6 to TRBJ2-6, with a possible D match to TRBD1 (6 bases). The CDR3 has 14 residues. Trimming left V 5 bases short and J 4 bases short, with 10 bases between. Germline V CDR1 and CDR2: SGHDT, YYEEEE. DNA of the CDR3: TGTGCCAGCAGTCAGGGGTCCGGGGCCAACGTCCTGACTTTC. Translation gives CASSQGSGANVLTF. The complete variable domain, with remaining parts taken from reference TRBV5-6 and TRBJ2-6, reads DAGVTQSPTHLIKTRGQQVTLRCSPKSGHDTVSWYQQALGQGPQFIFQYYEEEERQRGNFPDRFSGHQFPNYSSELNVNALLLGDSALYLCASSQGSGANVLTFGAGSRLTVL.

The chain uses TRBV4-3 and TRBJ2-3; 9 nucleotides match TRBD2. In germline, CDR1 is LGHNA, CDR2 YSLEER. V shed 1 base and J 14 bases; nucleotides not matched to a gene: 16. The CDR3 is made up of 16 amino acids. The CDR3 DNA reads as TGCGCCAGCAGCCAAGGTAGTAGCGGGGGAATGCAAGAGCGGTATTTT. Amino acids: CASSQGSSGGMQERYF.

This sequence joins TRBV5-8 and TRBJ1-3; 7 nucleotides match TRBD1. From germline, CDR1 is SGHTS and CDR2 YDEGEE. CDR3 length: 15 amino acids. Germline trimming cut 2 bases from V and 1 base from J; bases unmatched to any gene: 3. The CDR3 here is CASSLGTVSGNTIYF. DNA of the CDR3: TGTGCCAGCAGCTTAGGGACAGTGTCTGGAAACACCATATATTTT.

V gene TRBV5-6 combines with J gene TRBJ1-2; a weak D match, TRBD1 (5 bases). V shed 2 bases and J shed 8 bases, with 13 bases lying between them. In germline, CDR1 is SGHDT, CDR2 YYEEEE. The CDR3 totals 13 residues. The CDR3 bases are TGTGCCAGCAGCTTATCAGGGCTCCAAGGCTACACCTTC. This translates into CASSLSGLQGYTF.

The V gene is TRBV7-2, the J gene TRBJ2-1; a possible D gene is TRBD2 (6 bases). Trimming took off 0 bases at V and 5 bases at J, with 11 bases between the two ends. Germline lookup yields CDR1 SGHTA and CDR2 FQGNSA. The CDR3 totals 15 residues. The chain's CDR3 is CASSLAGTSNNEQFF. The CDR3 DNA follows: TGTGCCAGCAGCTTAGCGGGGACTTCGAACAATGAGCAGTTCTTC.

This sequence joins TRBV9 and TRBJ2-5, with 8 bases that match TRBD2. Per germline, CDR1 SGDLS and CDR2 YYNGEE. J gave up 2 bases and V 2 bases, and 8 bases lay outside the gene matches. This CDR3 is built from 16 residues. CDR3 sequence reads: CASSVSAGGRQETQYF. The CDR3 nucleotides are TGTGCCAGCAGCGTTAGCGCGGGAGGTCGTCAAGAGACCCAGTACTTC.

The rearrangement uses TRBV7-2 and TRBJ1-1; D is possibly TRBD1 (6 bases). CDR1 is SGHTA and CDR2 is FQGNSA in the germline V gene. CDR3 size: 17 residues. The V end lost 3 bases, the J end lost 0 bases, and 17 bases lay between the germline ends. CDR3: CASSFRQGKYMNTEAFF. CDR3 in DNA: TGTGCCAGCAGCTTCCGGCAGGGGAAGTATATGAACACTGAAGCTTTCTTT.

V and J are TRBV6-6 and TRBJ1-3; no reliable D call. The germline V gene encodes CDR1 MNHNY and CDR2 SVGAGI (reference sequence). V was clipped by 10 bases and J by 4 bases, with 8 bases between them. The CDR3 contains 11 residues. The CDR3 loop is CATSEGNTIYF. Here the CDR3 DNA reads TGTGCCACATCGGAGGGAAACACCATATATTTT.

The chain employs TRBV4-1 and TRBJ1-2, with TRBD1 matching 7 bases. J was trimmed by 7 bases and V by 0 bases; bases with no gene match: 5. The CDR3 runs to 14 residues. The V gene's germline CDR1 is MGHRA and CDR2 YSYEKL. The CDR3 DNA follows: TGCGCCAGCAGCCAAGACACAAGGGGGCTTGGCTACACCTTC. Translated: CASSQDTRGLGYTF.